The 29 T cell receptor beta chains presented below share a single source sample, sequenced in a study of a mutant IDH1 vaccine in newly diagnosed glioma. Antigens for these TCRs are unknown. Time point denoted: week 47, end of study. Doses of 300 ug of mutant IDH1 20-mer peptide were given with topical imiquimod. TCRdb keeps only in-frame clones here, not all; method: immunoSEQ multiplex PCR. The repertoire holds some 62,000 clones, with roughly 80% as singletons. Sequenced material: PBMCs, taken from a glioma patient whose treatment included an IDH1 peptide vaccine. Receptors originate from a man aged 30 to 45 with glioma.

This clone appeared once. This sequence joins TRBV6-5 and TRBJ2-1; either TRBD1 or TRBD2 may fit D (6 bases each). V gave up 6 bases and J gave up 1 base, with 13 bases separating them. The CDR3 consists of 15 residues. The germline V gene encodes CDR1 MNHEY and CDR2 SVGAGI. The CDR3 sequence is CASSRGRGSYNEQFF. The CDR3, as DNA: TGTGCCAGCAGCCGGGGGCGGGGATCCTACAATGAGCAGTTCTTC.

The CDR3 here is CASSLSLSEETQYF. In DNA, the CDR3 is TGTGCCAGCAGCTTAAGTTTGTCGGAAGAGACCCAGTACTTC. This chain connects TRBV11-2 to TRBJ2-5; D uncertain. Germline V gene sequence: CDR1 SGHAT, CDR2 FQNNGV. This CDR3 is built from 14 residues. V shed 2 bases and J shed 3 bases, with 10 bases lying between them.

This chain connects TRBV27 to TRBJ2-2, with unresolved D. Trimming left V 6 bases short and J 0 bases short, with 5 bases between. This CDR3 has 13 residues. Germline V lookup: CDR1 MNHEY, CDR2 SMNVEV (reference sequence). The CDR3 nucleotides are TGTGCCAGCAGCCCTTCGAACACCGGGGAGCTGTTTTTT. It specifies CASSPSNTGELFF.

The V gene is TRBV4-1, the J gene TRBJ2-3; the D gene could be TRBD1 or TRBD2 (6 bases each). V was clipped by 5 bases and J by 1 base, with 13 bases between them. The germline CDR1 and CDR2 sequences are MGHRA and YSYEKL. The CDR3 consists of 15 residues. CDR3 DNA: TGCGCCAGCAGCAAAGGGGGGAGACGCACAGATACGCAGTATTTT. Translating gives CASSKGGRRTDTQYF.

V and J are TRBV14 and TRBJ1-2; D perhaps matches TRBD1 (6 bases). The germline CDR1 and CDR2 sequences are SGHDN and FVKESK. There are 16 residues in the CDR3. The ends were cut back, 3 bases at V and 7 bases at J, with 21 bases in the middle. CDR3 residues: CASSHGGLGRGFGYTF. The CDR3 DNA sequence: TGTGCCAGCAGCCACGGGGGGCTCGGCAGGGGTTTTGGCTACACCTTC.

DNA of the CDR3: TGTGCCAGCAGTGTAGGACAGGGCGTCTACGAGCAGTACTTC. Translation: CASSVGQGVYEQYF. V is TRBV6-5 and J is TRBJ2-7; 8 nucleotides line up with TRBD1. The V gene's germline CDR1 is MNHEY and CDR2 SVGAGI. This CDR3 comprises 14 residues. The V segment lost 5 bases and the J segment 3 bases; nucleotides outside the gene matches: 6.

The chain couples TRBV5-1 to TRBJ2-5; D is possibly TRBD1 (6 bases). Trimming removed 4 bases at V and 4 bases at J, with 35 bases between. The CDR3 has 21 amino acids. Germline V gene lookup returns CDR1 SGHRS and CDR2 YFSETQ. In DNA form, the CDR3 reads TGCGCCAGCAGCAAGGACAGCTCCTTGTCTGCAATTGGGATTGGCCGAGAGACCCAGTACTTC. Amino acids: CASSKDSSLSAIGIGRETQYF. Looking up the rest from reference TRBV5-1 and TRBJ2-5 gives the full variable domain: KAGVTQTPRYLIKTRGQQVTLSCSPISGHRSVSWYQQTPGQGLQFLFEYFSETQRNKGNFPGRFSGRQFSNSRSEMNVSTLELGDSALYLCASSKDSSLSAIGIGRETQYFGPGTRLLVL.

The V gene is TRBV27, the J gene TRBJ2-7; perhaps TRBD1 as D (6 bases). The CDR3 runs to 15 residues. Germline-derived CDR1 and CDR2 are MNHEY and SMNVEV (reference sequence). The germline V and J ends were trimmed by 6 bases and 4 bases, with 19 bases remaining between them. CDR3 protein: CASSRAGVGPYEQYF. The CDR3 DNA reads as TGTGCCAGCAGCAGAGCAGGGGTTGGGCCATACGAGCAGTACTTC.

The chain couples TRBV6-4 to TRBJ2-3; the match to TRBD2 covers 8 bases. With 4 bases clipped from V and 3 bases from J, the junction kept 6 bases outside the gene matches. The germline gives CDR1 MRHNA, CDR2 SNTAGT. This CDR3 comprises 15 residues. For the CDR3, the DNA is TGTGCCAGCAGTGGAGTAGCGGGATTAACAGATACGCAGTATTTT. Its protein is CASSGVAGLTDTQYF.

The chain links TRBV5-1 to TRBJ2-2, with a weak D call TRBD1 (6 bases). Germline V lookup: CDR1 SGHRS, CDR2 YFSETQ. CDR3 length: 16 residues. Trimming cost V 4 bases and J 5 bases, with 18 bases left between them. The CDR3 protein is CASSLYPGHKTGELFF. The CDR3 DNA reads TGCGCCAGCAGCCTTTATCCGGGACATAAAACCGGGGAGCTGTTTTTT.

The chain has TRBV5-5 and TRBJ2-7; TRBD1 agrees at 11 bases. The germline gives CDR1 SGHKS, CDR2 YYEKEE (reference sequence). Germline trimming cut 3 bases from V and 5 bases from J; bases unmatched to any gene: 4. The CDR3 spans 14 residues. The CDR3 coding sequence is TGTGCCAGCAGCTATTGGACAGGGGGCAACGAGCAGTACTTC. This translates into CASSYWTGGNEQYF.

The V call is TRBV6-5, the J call TRBJ1-1; 8 bases are a match to TRBD1. Germline trimming cut 4 bases from V and 2 bases from J; bases unmatched to any gene: 3. Germline V CDR1 and CDR2: MNHEY, SVGAGI. CDR3 length: 14 residues. CDR3 sequence (DNA): TGTGCCAGCAGTTTCGGACAGGGAAACACTGAAGCTTTCTTT. Translation gives CASSFGQGNTEAFF.

V gene TRBV7-2 combines with J gene TRBJ2-2; no firm D call. Germline V gene data show CDR1 as SGHTA and CDR2 as FQGNSA. This CDR3 is built from 15 residues. Deletions cut 6 bases from V and 1 base from J, with 12 bases between. The CDR3 protein is CASRPTFLNTGELFF. CDR3 in DNA: TGTGCCAGCAGGCCCACTTTTTTGAACACCGGGGAGCTGTTTTTT.

The chain links TRBV18 to TRBJ1-1, with a weak D call TRBD1 (6 bases). V was cut by 3 bases and J by 1 base, with 15 bases left in between. Germline V gene lookup returns CDR1 KGHSH and CDR2 LQKENI. The CDR3 loop spans 16 amino acids. This CDR3 reads CASSPIGGDWNTEAFF. Here the CDR3 DNA reads TGTGCCAGCTCACCGATAGGGGGAGATTGGAACACTGAAGCTTTCTTT.

The CDR3 spells CATSRDLSGQSSYNEQFF. The CDR3 DNA sequence: TGTGCCACCAGCAGAGACCTCTCCGGCCAAAGCTCCTACAATGAGCAGTTCTTC. The chain joins TRBV15 to TRBJ2-1; unclear D gene. Germline lookup yields CDR1 LNHNV and CDR2 YYDKDF (reference sequence). Trimming took 0 bases from V and 0 from J, leaving 15 bases between them. The CDR3 is 18 amino acids.

For the CDR3, the DNA is TGTGCCAGCAGTCTACAGGGAGGTACCTATGGCTACACCTTC. Residues: CASSLQGGTYGYTF. The V call is TRBV2, the J call TRBJ1-2, with a weak D call TRBD1 (6 bases). The germline gives CDR1 SNHLY, CDR2 FYNNEI. This CDR3 contains 14 residues. Trimming removed 5 bases from V and 4 bases from J, with 14 bases in between. Variable domain in full (rest from reference TRBV2 and TRBJ1-2): EPEVTQTPSHQVTQMGQEVILRCVPISNHLYFYWYRQILGQKVEFLVSFYNNEISEKSEIFDDQFSVERPDGSNFTLKIRSTKLEDSAMYFCASSLQGGTYGYTFGSGTRLTVV.

This chain links TRBV5-1 with TRBJ1-1; D not resolved. The ends were cut back, 0 bases at V and 3 bases at J, with 6 bases in the middle. The CDR3 runs to 13 residues. Germline lookup yields CDR1 SGHRS and CDR2 YFSETQ. CDR3 residues: CASSLVPDTEAFF. The CDR3 DNA reads TGCGCCAGCAGCTTGGTTCCGGACACTGAAGCTTTCTTT.

This clone was recorded only once. The genes are TRBV6-1 and TRBJ1-1; unclear D gene. Germline CDR1 and CDR2: MNHNS and SASEGT. The V end lost 1 base, the J end lost 1 base, and 13 bases lay between the germline ends. The CDR3 has 16 residues. The CDR3 DNA reads TGTGCCAGCAGTGAAGAAGCGGCAACCCCGAACACTGAAGCTTTCTTT. It yields the protein CASSEEAATPNTEAFF.

The CDR3 sequence: CASSPPIGGGDFDIQYF. CDR3 in DNA: TGTGCCAGCTCACCACCTATCGGCGGGGGGGACTTCGACATTCAGTACTTC. V gene TRBV18 combines with J gene TRBJ2-4; 9 bases align to TRBD2. The CDR3 totals 17 residues. The trim removed 0 bases at V and 8 bases at J, leaving 11 bases unmatched. The germline V gene encodes CDR1 KGHSH and CDR2 LQKENI. Combining the CDR3 with reference TRBV18 and TRBJ2-4 gives the whole variable domain NAGVMQNPRHLVRRRGQEARLRCSPMKGHSHVYWYRQLPEEGLKFMVYLQKENIIDESGMPKERFSAEFPKEGPSILRIQQVVRGDSAAYFCASSPPIGGGDFDIQYFGAGTRLSVL.

The rearrangement links TRBV30 to TRBJ1-5; D call uncertain. From germline, CDR1 is GTSNPN and CDR2 SVGIG (reference sequence). This CDR3 is built from 13 residues. V was pared by 2 bases and J by 1 base, with 6 bases between. The CDR3 DNA reads as TGTGCCTGGAGTATACAGAGCAATCAGCCCCAGCATTTT. It codes for CAWSIQSNQPQHF.

This clone was found a few times. The chain joins TRBV4-1 to TRBJ1-1, with 7 positions matching TRBD1. The CDR3 totals 14 residues. The V segment lost 4 bases and the J segment 5 bases; nucleotides outside the gene matches: 7. Germline values: CDR1 MGHRA, CDR2 YSYEKL. The CDR3 protein is CASSLTGERTEAFF. In DNA, the CDR3 is TGCGCCAGCAGCCTCACAGGGGAACGGACTGAAGCTTTCTTT.

The V call is TRBV30, the J call TRBJ2-7; possibly TRBD1 or TRBD2 for D (5 bases each). CDR1 GTSNPN and CDR2 SVGIG come from the germline V gene (reference sequence). This CDR3 comprises 15 residues. V lost 5 bases to trimming and J lost 1 base, with 18 bases between them. Here the CDR3 reads CAWGRDPKGSYEQYF. The CDR3 DNA sequence: TGTGCCTGGGGCCGGGACCCGAAGGGATCCTACGAGCAGTACTTC.

The chain recombines TRBV9 with TRBJ1-2, with a possible D match to TRBD1 (6 bases). The CDR3 length is 13 residues. V lost 4 bases, J lost 8 bases, and 15 bases lay in between. In germline, CDR1 is SGDLS, CDR2 YYNGEE. For the CDR3, the DNA is TGTGCCAGCAGCACGAGGACAGACCTAGGCTACACCTTC. Amino acid sequence: CASSTRTDLGYTF.

This clone has only a few counts. The chain combines TRBV5-4 with TRBJ1-1, with D perhaps TRBD1 (5 bases). The CDR3 is 15 amino acids. CDR1 and CDR2 (germline): SGHNT, YYREEE (reference sequence). With 2 bases removed from V and 6 bases from J, the gap between germline ends came to 17 bases. This CDR3 is CASSLSGTGRAEAFF. CDR3 DNA sequence: TGTGCCAGCAGCTTATCCGGGACGGGCAGGGCTGAAGCTTTCTTT.

This clone was detected only a few times. The rearrangement links TRBV6-4 to TRBJ2-3; no clear D gene. Germline CDR1 and CDR2: MRHNA and SNTAGT. The CDR3 runs 13 residues. V lost 2 bases and J lost 3, with 6 bases in between. CDR3 sequence reads: CASSDKATDTQYF. The CDR3 DNA reads TGTGCCAGCAGTGACAAGGCGACAGATACGCAGTATTTT.

The chain combines TRBV7-6 with TRBJ2-1; D might be TRBD1 (5 bases). Germline V gene data show CDR1 as SGHVS and CDR2 as FNYEAQ. The CDR3 spans 17 residues. Trimming took 4 bases from V and 0 from J, leaving 16 bases between them. The CDR3 DNA follows: TGTGCCAGCAGCTCCCTAAGGGGCCGAATCTCCTACAATGAGCAGTTCTTC. This translates into CASSSLRGRISYNEQFF.

J is TRBJ2-7 and V is TRBV10-3; D remains unclear. The germline V and J ends were trimmed by 6 bases and 0 bases, with 9 bases remaining between them. The germline CDR1 and CDR2 sequences are ENHRY and SYGVKD. The CDR3 consists of 13 residues. The CDR3 bases are TGTGCCATCAGGCCAGGAGACTCCTACGAGCAGTACTTC. Its protein is CAIRPGDSYEQYF.

This chain's CDR3 is CSVGSRGGEKLFF. CDR3 in DNA: TGCAGCGTTGGAAGCCGAGGGGGGGAAAAACTGTTTTTT. V and J are TRBV29-1 and TRBJ1-4; possibly TRBD1 for D (6 bases). V was clipped by 4 bases and J by 8 bases, with 14 bases between them. The CDR3 spans 13 residues. CDR1 and CDR2 from the germline V gene are SQVTM and ANQGSEA. Complete variable domain (other parts from reference TRBV29-1 and TRBJ1-4): SAVISQKPSRDICQRGTSLTIQCQVDSQVTMMFWYRQQPGQSLTLIATANQGSEATYESGFVIDKFPISRPNLTFSTLTVSNMSPEDSSIYLCSVGSRGGEKLFFGSGTQLSVL.

As concerns this clone: One end of the junction fails to match germline, which may point to a read error. This rearrangement joins TRBV2 to TRBJ2-5; TRBD2 aligns across 13 bases. The CDR3 runs to 18 residues. Germline lookup yields CDR1 SNHLY and CDR2 FYNNEI. CDR3 sequence: CASTASGLAGATQETRYF. The CDR3 DNA sequence: TGTGCCAGCACCGCGAGCGGACTAGCGGGGGCCACCCAAGAGACCCGGTACTTC.